The 9 T cell receptor beta chains reported below all come from one sample, sequenced in a study of CD8 T cells in ankylosing spondylitis. In TCRdb, the 5' RACE reads were re-called with MiXCR into one record per CDR3 protein. The repertoire holds more than 150,000 distinct CDR3 sequences, with roughly 13% as singletons. Specimen: blood, either unsorted or a sorted T cell fraction (not recorded which). All receptors derive from a male donor with ankylosing spondylitis or in good health (not recorded which).

This clonotype was picked up a small number of times. The genes are TRBV19 and TRBJ2-7; 10 positions match TRBD2. Germline-derived CDR1 and CDR2 are LNHDA and SQIVND (reference sequence). The CDR3 contains 14 residues. Losses at the gene ends were 4 bases for V and 2 bases for J; bases not matched to a gene: 2. CDR3 nucleotide sequence: TGTGCCAGTAGTAGAGCGGGAGGGCCCTACGAGCAGTACTTC. Residues: CASSRAGGPYEQYF.

This clonotype showed up just a few times. The chain links TRBV7-8 to TRBJ2-3; no clear D. The V and J ends lost 4 bases and 3 bases respectively, with 14 bases between them. CDR1 and CDR2 from the germline V gene are SGHVS and FQNEAQ. The CDR3 has 15 amino acids. The CDR3 DNA follows: TGTGCCAGCAGCTCCGTTCAGGACGGAACAGATACGCAGTATTTT. Translated, it gives CASSSVQDGTDTQYF.

This clonotype was detected ten times or more. The J gene is TRBJ2-2, the V gene TRBV20-1; D is ambiguous. The CDR3 consists of 14 residues. With 6 bases removed from V and 2 bases from J, the gap between germline ends came to 13 bases. Per germline, CDR1 DFQATT and CDR2 SNEGSKA (reference sequence). CDR3 protein: CSARPLSNTGELFF. CDR3 DNA: TGCAGTGCCCGACCCCTGTCCAACACCGGGGAGCTGTTTTTT.

The chain employs TRBV6-5 and TRBJ2-2, with a tentative D call TRBD2 (6 bases). The CDR3 has 16 residues. V lost 5 bases to trimming and J lost 0 bases, with 13 bases between them. CDR1 is MNHEY, CDR2 SVGAGI, per germline. CDR3: CASSLLAEPNTGELFF. The CDR3 nucleotides are TGTGCCAGCAGTCTACTAGCCGAACCGAACACCGGGGAGCTGTTTTTT.

The table lists this clonotype with many counts. V is TRBV29-1 and J is TRBJ1-1, with D unresolved. Germline V CDR1 and CDR2: SQVTM, ANQGSEA. The V and J ends lost 0 bases and 0 bases respectively, with 14 bases between them. This CDR3 has 16 residues. The CDR3 coding sequence is TGCAGCGTTGAAGATCCGGAGGGTAGCATGAACACTGAAGCTTTCTTT. Translation gives CSVEDPEGSMNTEAFF.

The chain links TRBV4-2 to TRBJ2-7, with D unclear. Trimming left V 4 bases short and J 2 bases short, with 12 bases between. This CDR3 is built from 14 residues. Germline V gives CDR1 LGHNA, CDR2 YNFKEQ. The CDR3 DNA is TGTGCCAGCAGCCCGTTTGGCGGCGCCTACGAGCAGTACTTC. Its protein is CASSPFGGAYEQYF.

V and J are TRBV27 and TRBJ1-6, with D maybe TRBD1 (5 bases). V was pared by 5 bases and J by 6 bases, with 11 bases between. This CDR3 comprises 14 residues. Germline V gene sequence: CDR1 MNHEY, CDR2 SMNVEV (reference sequence). CDR3 in amino acids: CASSPGGSNSPLHF. The DNA of the CDR3 is TGTGCCAGCAGTCCCGGGGGAAGTAATTCACCCCTCCACTTT.

This clonotype was seen a handful of times. The chain recombines TRBV10-1 with TRBJ2-2; no reliable D call. Germline CDR1 reads WNHNN; CDR2 reads SYGVQD (reference sequence). The CDR3 loop spans 12 amino acids. V was shortened by 8 bases and J by 5 bases, with 9 bases between the two germline ends. The CDR3 region is CASGLGTGELFF. CDR3 sequence (DNA): TGCGCCAGCGGCCTCGGTACCGGGGAGCTGTTTTTT.

Only a few counts were recorded for this clonotype. This chain links TRBV10-3 with TRBJ1-5; a weak D match, TRBD1 (5 bases). The CDR3 spans 14 residues. Trimming removed 3 bases at V and 2 bases at J, with 8 bases between. The V gene's germline CDR1 is ENHRY and CDR2 SYGVKD. The CDR3 loop is CAISDPGGNQPQHF. CDR3 in DNA: TGTGCCATCAGTGACCCGGGGGGCAATCAGCCCCAGCATTTT.